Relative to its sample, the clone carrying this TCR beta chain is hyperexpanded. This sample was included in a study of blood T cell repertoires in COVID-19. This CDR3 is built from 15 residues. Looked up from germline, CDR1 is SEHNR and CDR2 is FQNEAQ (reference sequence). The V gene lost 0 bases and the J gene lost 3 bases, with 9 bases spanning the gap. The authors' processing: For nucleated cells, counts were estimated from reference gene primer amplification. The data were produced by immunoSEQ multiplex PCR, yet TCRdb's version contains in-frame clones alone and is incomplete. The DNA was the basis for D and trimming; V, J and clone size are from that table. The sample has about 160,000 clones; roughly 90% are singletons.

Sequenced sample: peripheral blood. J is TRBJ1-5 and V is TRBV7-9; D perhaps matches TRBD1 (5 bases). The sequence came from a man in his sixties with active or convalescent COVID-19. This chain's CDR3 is CASSLALGDNQPQHF. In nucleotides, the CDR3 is TGTGCCAGCAGCTTAGCCTTAGGGGACAATCAGCCCCAGCATTTT.